One T cell receptor beta chain is described in this entry. The sample is drawn from a study of blood T cell repertoires in COVID-19. Study-wide context: Sites in the United States, Italy and Spain provided acute and convalescent COVID-19 samples.

Cohort placement rested on clinical history that participants reported themselves. The CDR3 loop spans 14 amino acids. Germline CDR1 reads MDHEN; CDR2 reads SYDVKM. The V and J ends lost 5 bases and 8 bases respectively, with 16 bases between them. Clones were read by immunoSEQ multiplex PCR, and TCRdb kept only the in-frame ones, dropping some. Of fewer than 350,000 clones in the sample, nearly 90% are singletons; the top ten hold approximately 1%. The V and J genes are TRBV28 and TRBJ1-3; no firm D call. The receptor was isolated from a woman aged 25 to 39 who had recovered from COVID-19. Source material: PBMCs or T cells enriched from blood (not recorded which). Here the CDR3 DNA reads TGTGCCAGCAGTCTTAACCCCCGCGGCGACACCATATATTTT. Translated, it gives CASSLNPRGDTIYF.